Below, 23 T cell receptor beta chains from the same sample are listed, as sequenced in a study of shared clonotypes between healthy human individuals. The data were produced by immunoSEQ multiplex PCR, yet TCRdb's version contains in-frame clones alone and is incomplete. The sample lists fewer than 150,000 clones; about 62% were seen once. Sample: memory CD8+ T cells sorted from blood. Stated subset: CD45RO+ cells pooled with CCR7-negative TemRA cells. Receptors were obtained from a woman aged 25 to 39 in good health.

The rearrangement joins TRBV10-2 to TRBJ2-7, with D hard to call. Germline values: CDR1 WSHSY, CDR2 SAAADI. CDR3 length: 11 amino acids. The V and J ends lost 3 bases and 6 bases respectively, with 6 bases between them. This CDR3 reads CASSDRSEQYF. The CDR3 DNA is TGCGCCAGCAGTGATAGGAGCGAGCAGTACTTC.

This clone was counted many times. The rearrangement links TRBV4-2 to TRBJ2-6; 7 bases fit TRBD1. The germline V gene encodes CDR1 LGHNA and CDR2 YNFKEQ. CDR3 length equals 16 residues. J gave up 0 bases and V 1 base, and 0 bases lay outside the gene matches. The CDR3 DNA reads TGTGCCAGCAGCCAAGGGACAGGCTCTGGGGCCAACGTCCTGACTTTC. Translating gives CASSQGTGSGANVLTF.

This clone was picked up a small number of times. The CDR3 DNA follows: TGCAGTATGGACAAATCCTACGAGCAGTACTTC. Translating gives CSMDKSYEQYF. V usage is TRBV20-1 and J usage is TRBJ2-7; tentative D call: TRBD1 (5 bases). This CDR3 is built from 11 residues. V gave up 8 bases and J gave up 1 base, with 9 bases separating them. From germline, CDR1 is DFQATT and CDR2 SNEGSKA (reference sequence).

Notes on this clone: A single base separates this from a much larger clone, so it may be a read error. The identical CDR3 is also encoded by other nucleotide sequences in the sample. The J gene is TRBJ1-2, the V gene TRBV10-3, with 9 bases that match TRBD1. The CDR3 is 15 residues long. The germline V gene has CDR1 ENHRY and CDR2 SYGVKD. The CDR3 nucleotides are TGTGCTATCGGGTGGGGACAGGGCGATAACTATGGCTACACTTTC. Translating gives CAIGWGQGDNYGYTF.

The J gene is TRBJ2-6, the V gene TRBV5-8, with a weak D call TRBD1 (5 bases). The CDR3 contains 15 residues. The germline V gene has CDR1 SGHTS and CDR2 YDEGEE. Deletions cut 5 bases from V and 0 bases from J, with 9 bases between. The CDR3 DNA sequence: TGTGCCAGCAGAGCAGGGTCCTCTGGGGCCAACGTCCTGACTTTC. Translating it yields CASRAGSSGANVLTF.

The chain couples TRBV4-2 to TRBJ1-3; D ambiguous. CDR1 and CDR2 from the germline V gene are LGHNA and YNFKEQ. The ends were cut back, 1 base at V and 0 bases at J, with 10 bases in the middle. This CDR3 comprises 16 residues. CDR3 region: CASSQVPSNSGNTIYF. CDR3 nucleotides: TGTGCCAGCAGCCAAGTTCCGAGCAACTCTGGAAACACCATATATTTT.

This clone was observed many times. This chain uses TRBV4-2 with TRBJ1-1, with 12 bases matching TRBD1. The CDR3 sequence is 16 residues long. Germline V CDR1 and CDR2: LGHNA, YNFKEQ. V shed 0 bases and J 7 bases; nucleotides not matched to a gene: 6. DNA for the CDR3: TGTGCCAGCAGCCAAGACGGTGGGACAGGGGGCAATGAAGCTTTCTTT. It translates to CASSQDGGTGGNEAFF.

The chain combines TRBV28 with TRBJ2-7; 7 bases are shared with TRBD1. The V gene's germline CDR1 is MDHEN and CDR2 SYDVKM. CDR3 size: 12 residues. V gave up 8 bases and J gave up 3 bases; unmatched junction bases: 4. The CDR3: CASHRQGYEQYF. In DNA, the CDR3 is TGTGCCAGCCACCGACAGGGCTACGAGCAGTACTTC.

V and J are TRBV5-1 and TRBJ2-4; D is perhaps TRBD2 (6 bases). The length of the CDR3 is 14 residues. V lost 4 bases and J 6 bases, leaving 14 bases between the germline ends. Looked up from germline, CDR1 is SGHRS and CDR2 is YFSETQ. The CDR3 nucleotides read TGCGCCAGCAGCCCAAGCGCGGGGAGAAACATTCAGTACTTC. Encoded protein: CASSPSAGRNIQYF.

This clone has just a few counts. The chain links TRBV6-6 to TRBJ1-6; a possible D gene is TRBD1 (6 bases). CDR3 length equals 14 residues. Between the trimmed V and J ends, which lost 7 bases and 13 bases, there was a span of 20 bases. Germline V CDR1 and CDR2: MNHNY, SVGAGI (reference sequence). The CDR3 DNA sequence: TGTGCCAGCACCCCGACAGGAGAGCCCGAGCCCCTCCACTTT. The encoded protein is CASTPTGEPEPLHF.

V and J are TRBV28 and TRBJ2-1; D might be TRBD2 (5 bases). Germline V gives CDR1 MDHEN, CDR2 SYDVKM. V was cut by 2 bases and J by 0 bases, with 11 bases left in between. This CDR3 contains 16 residues. The DNA for the CDR3 is TGTGCCAGCAGTTTAGAGGGCCCCAGCTCCTACAATGAGCAGTTCTTC. Translation gives CASSLEGPSSYNEQFF.

This chain connects TRBV11-2 to TRBJ2-7, with D possibly being TRBD1 or TRBD2 (5 bases each). V gave up 5 bases and J gave up 6 bases, with 20 bases separating them. This CDR3 comprises 15 residues. Germline loops: CDR1 SGHAT, CDR2 FQNNGV. CDR3 bases: TGTGCCAGCAGCGCCCGGGACGGAGCCCTTGGCGAGCAGTACTTC. It codes for CASSARDGALGEQYF. The complete variable domain, with remaining parts taken from reference TRBV11-2 and TRBJ2-7, reads EAGVAQSPRYKIIEKRQSVAFWCNPISGHATLYWYQQILGQGPKLLIQFQNNGVVDDSQLPKDRFSAERLKGVDSTLKIQPAKLEDSAVYLCASSARDGALGEQYFGPGTRLTVT.

The rearrangement links TRBV2 to TRBJ1-3, with TRBD1 identical over 7 bases. The CDR3 is made up of 15 amino acids. Germline loops: CDR1 SNHLY, CDR2 FYNNEI. The V segment lost 6 bases and the J segment 2 bases; nucleotides outside the gene matches: 7. The CDR3 nucleotides are TGTGCCAGCAGCAACCACAGGGGAACTGGAAACACCATATATTTT. Translating gives CASSNHRGTGNTIYF. Combining the CDR3 with reference TRBV2 and TRBJ1-3 gives the whole variable domain EPEVTQTPSHQVTQMGQEVILRCVPISNHLYFYWYRQILGQKVEFLVSFYNNEISEKSEIFDDQFSVERPDGSNFTLKIRSTKLEDSAMYFCASSNHRGTGNTIYFGEGSWLTVV.

The chain is built from TRBV30 and TRBJ1-1, with D tentatively TRBD1 (6 bases). V was shortened by 2 bases and J by 1 base, with 17 bases between the two germline ends. Germline assignment: CDR1 GTSNPN and CDR2 SVGIG (reference sequence). The CDR3 has 16 amino acids. The CDR3 loop is CAWSFVTGRANTEAFF. CDR3 nucleotides: TGTGCCTGGAGTTTCGTGACAGGACGTGCGAACACTGAAGCTTTCTTT.

V usage is TRBV6-5 and J usage is TRBJ2-1, with 10 bases that match TRBD1. Germline assignment: CDR1 MNHEY and CDR2 SVGAGI. This CDR3 region has 15 residues. Trimming at V came to 6 bases and at J to 8 bases, leaving 10 bases not matched to a gene. The CDR3 sequence is CASSRLPGTGDEQFF. CDR3 bases: TGTGCCAGCAGCCGCCTCCCCGGGACAGGGGATGAGCAGTTCTTC.

The rearrangement uses TRBV27 and TRBJ2-1; 8 bases match TRBD2. The germline V gene has CDR1 MNHEY and CDR2 SMNVEV (reference sequence). The CDR3 extends over 14 amino acids. V lost 6 bases to trimming and J lost 0 bases; unmatched junction nucleotides: 1. The CDR3 region has the DNA TGTGCCAGCAGGCTAGCGGGCTCCTACAATGAGCAGTTCTTC. It encodes CASRLAGSYNEQFF.

The chain links TRBV6-4 to TRBJ2-3; the D gene is possibly TRBD2 (6 bases). Germline CDR1 and CDR2: MRHNA and SNTAGT. The CDR3 has 16 residues. Trimming pared 0 bases from V and 4 bases from J, leaving 14 bases between. CDR3 nucleotide sequence: TGTGCCAGCAGTGACTCACGTGGCGGAGGGGCAGATACGCAGTATTTT. This gives the protein CASSDSRGGGADTQYF.

The chain combines TRBV7-9 with TRBJ1-3; D may be TRBD1 (5 bases). Germline loops: CDR1 SEHNR, CDR2 FQNEAQ (reference sequence). V gave up 4 bases and J gave up 3 bases, with 13 bases separating them. CDR3 length: 15 residues. CDR3 region: CASSSERQSGNTIYF. Here the CDR3 DNA reads TGTGCCAGCAGCTCTGAACGACAGAGTGGAAACACCATATATTTT.

For the CDR3, the DNA is TGTGCCAACCTCCGACTTGACAGCTCGTTCTACGAGCAGTACTTC. Its protein product is CANLRLDSSFYEQYF. This chain uses TRBV6-4 with TRBJ2-7, with D possibly being TRBD1 (5 bases). Trimming removed 10 bases from V and 3 bases from J, with 22 bases in between. The germline V gene has CDR1 MRHNA and CDR2 SNTAGT. The CDR3 is 15 amino acids.

This clone was counted between two and nine times. The V and J genes are TRBV18 and TRBJ2-7; 7 nucleotides align to TRBD2. The CDR3 has 17 residues. Germline trimming cut 1 base from V and 0 bases from J; bases unmatched to any gene: 9. The germline gives CDR1 KGHSH, CDR2 LQKENI. The CDR3 DNA sequence: TGTGCCAGCTCACCACTCAAGGGGAGGGGTGGCTCCTACGAGCAGTACTTC. Residues: CASSPLKGRGGSYEQYF.

The rearrangement links TRBV7-9 to TRBJ1-1, with D hard to call. CDR1 is SEHNR, CDR2 FQNEAQ, per germline (reference sequence). CDR3 length: 12 residues. Trimming took 2 bases from V and 6 from J, leaving 7 bases between them. CDR3: CASSLSSAEAFF. CDR3 nucleotide sequence: TGTGCCAGCAGCTTATCTTCAGCTGAAGCTTTCTTT.

The CDR3 DNA reads TGCGCCAGCAGCCAACATCCTCGGGACAGCATGAACACTGAAGCTTTCTTT. Translating it yields CASSQHPRDSMNTEAFF. The V and J genes are TRBV4-1 and TRBJ1-1, with 7 bases lining up with TRBD1. Unmatched junction bases numbered 9, after V lost 2 bases and J lost 0 bases. CDR1 is MGHRA and CDR2 is YSYEKL in the germline V gene. The CDR3 runs to 17 residues.

The table lists this clone with a few counts. The V and J genes are TRBV19 and TRBJ1-5; TRBD1 aligns across 7 bases. The CDR3 extends over 16 amino acids. V was clipped by 3 bases and J by 3 bases; unmatched bases: 8. Germline V lookup: CDR1 LNHDA, CDR2 SQIVND (reference sequence). The CDR3: CASSMAGTALNQPQHF. For the CDR3, the DNA is TGTGCCAGTAGTATGGCCGGGACAGCGCTCAATCAGCCCCAGCATTTT. Full variable domain (missing parts from reference TRBV19 and TRBJ1-5): DGGITQSPKYLFRKEGQNVTLSCEQNLNHDAMYWYRQDPGQGLRLIYYSQIVNDFQKGDIAEGYSVSREKKESFPLTVTSAQKNPTAFYLCASSMAGTALNQPQHFGDGTRLSIL.